What follows are 18 T cell receptor beta chains derived from one specimen sequenced in a study of response to subunit inactivated influenza vaccine (dated by TCRdb to 2017 to 2018). Receptor amplification or capture employed RT-PCR. The sequencing machine was an Illumina HiSeq 2500. TCRdb reworked the public reads: Q25 trimming with fastp, MiXCR clone assembly, productive beta chains retained. Rows with one shared CDR3 protein collapse into an entry with the most common genes and DNA. Across this sample there are 500,000 to 550,000 distinct CDR3 sequences, with around 7.7% seen only once. The top ten constitute roughly 13% of the sample. The source was PBMCs from blood, collected around 25 months after vaccination. The receptors were gathered from a man between 50 and 75 years old who received an inactivated influenza vaccine. Donor details come from another sample of the same person, matched by shared clones.

The chain uses TRBV20-1 and TRBJ2-3; D might be TRBD1 (5 bases). V shed 6 bases and J shed 2 bases, with 12 bases lying between them. The CDR3 is made up of 13 amino acids. Germline V gene lookup returns CDR1 DFQATT and CDR2 SNEGSKA (reference sequence). DNA for the CDR3: TGCAGTGCCTCAAGGACAAACACAGATACGCAGTATTTT. It is translated as CSASRTNTDTQYF.

This clonotype was observed at least ten times. This chain connects TRBV6-5 to TRBJ2-1, with D maybe TRBD1 (5 bases). This CDR3 is built from 15 residues. CDR1 and CDR2 (germline): MNHEY, SVGAGI. Trimming cost V 2 bases and J 6 bases, with 14 bases left between them. Here the CDR3 reads CASSYGTGKGNEQFF. In nucleotides, the CDR3 is TGTGCCAGCAGTTACGGAACAGGCAAGGGCAATGAGCAGTTCTTC.

This clonotype was counted ten times or more. The chain has TRBV11-2 and TRBJ1-2; the D is unclear. Germline V gives CDR1 SGHAT, CDR2 FQNNGV. The CDR3 contains 15 residues. V lost 4 bases and J lost 5, with 17 bases in between. The CDR3 region has the DNA TGTGCCAGCAGCTCTATGATGAAGGGCTCTTATGGCTACACCTTC. Protein product: CASSSMMKGSYGYTF.

This rearrangement joins TRBV20-1 to TRBJ1-5; maybe TRBD1 (5 bases). V was pared by 0 bases and J by 0 bases, with 15 bases between. The CDR3 spans 17 residues. Germline V gene sequence: CDR1 DFQATT, CDR2 SNEGSKA (reference sequence). The CDR3 sequence is CSARDLRQTYSNQPQHF. The CDR3 DNA is TGCAGTGCTAGAGATCTGCGACAGACCTATAGCAATCAGCCCCAGCATTTT.

The chain employs TRBV20-1 and TRBJ1-2, with unresolved D. CDR1 is DFQATT, CDR2 SNEGSKA, per germline (reference sequence). The germline V and J ends were trimmed by 6 bases and 3 bases, with 17 bases remaining between them. The CDR3 is 14 amino acids. DNA for the CDR3: TGCAGTGCCACCCATCGGACGGATGACTATGGCTACACCTTC. It codes for CSATHRTDDYGYTF.

The chain uses TRBV6-1 and TRBJ2-3; 8 nucleotides align to TRBD2. Per germline, CDR1 MNHNS and CDR2 SASEGT. V shed 0 bases and J 4 bases; nucleotides not matched to a gene: 9. The CDR3 has 17 amino acids. The chain's CDR3 is CASSEAQGSGNSDTQYF. CDR3 nucleotide sequence: TGTGCCAGCAGTGAAGCGCAAGGTAGCGGGAACTCAGATACGCAGTATTTT.

The rearrangement uses TRBV12-3 or TRBV12-4 and TRBJ2-4; tentative D call: TRBD2 (5 bases). The CDR3 sequence is 16 residues long. V lost 5 bases and J lost 1, with 15 bases in between. This CDR3 reads CASSLEVWPAKNIQYF. In DNA, the CDR3 is TGTGCCAGCAGTCTGGAGGTGTGGCCGGCCAAAAACATTCAGTACTTC.

V and J are TRBV20-1 and TRBJ2-7, with 8 bases identical to TRBD2. Trimming at V came to 8 bases and at J to 5 bases, leaving 17 bases not matched to a gene. Germline values: CDR1 DFQATT, CDR2 SNEGSKA (reference sequence). The CDR3 is 15 amino acids. CDR3 in DNA: TGCAGTACACAAATCCTTCGGGGGGGCAGGGACGAGCAGTACTTC. Its translation is CSTQILRGGRDEQYF.

The rearrangement joins TRBV10-3 to TRBJ2-3; TRBD2 aligns across 8 bases. Germline trimming cut 10 bases from V and 5 bases from J; bases unmatched to any gene: 14. This CDR3 region has 15 residues. The V gene's germline CDR1 is ENHRY and CDR2 SYGVKD. Here the CDR3 reads CASTPGGASGDTQYF. Written as DNA, the CDR3 is TGTGCCAGTACACCCGGGGGGGCCAGCGGAGATACGCAGTATTTT.

Ten or more counts support this clonotype. This sequence joins TRBV14 and TRBJ2-7; 8 positions match TRBD1. V gave up 1 base and J gave up 3 bases; unmatched junction bases: 8. The CDR3 consists of 16 residues. Germline CDR1 is SGHDN and CDR2 is FVKESK. CDR3 DNA sequence: TGTGCCAGCAGCCAAGGGAGGGCAGGGGGCGTCTACGAGCAGTACTTC. Translation gives CASSQGRAGGVYEQYF.

This clonotype was detected a few times. This chain links TRBV29-1 with TRBJ2-7; D not resolved. The CDR3 is 12 residues long. Germline V gives CDR1 SQVTM, CDR2 ANQGSEA. V was shortened by 3 bases and J by 9 bases, with 15 bases between the two germline ends. The CDR3 bases are TGCAGCGTTGAGGGGTACTCTCGCGGGCAGTACTTC. Amino acid sequence: CSVEGYSRGQYF.

This clonotype showed up just a few times. The V and J genes are TRBV7-2 and TRBJ2-7; tentative D call: TRBD1 (8 bases). V was pared by 3 bases and J by 4 bases, with 19 bases between. The CDR3 has 16 amino acids. Germline V CDR1 and CDR2: SGHTA, FQGNSA. The CDR3 protein is CASSLAGAGGRYEQYF. The CDR3, as DNA: TGTGCCAGCAGCTTGGCGGGGGCAGGGGGCAGATACGAGCAGTACTTC.

The rearrangement uses TRBV4-3 and TRBJ2-1, with a possible D match to TRBD2 (6 bases). This CDR3 region has 18 residues. From germline, CDR1 is LGHNA and CDR2 YSLEER. V was shortened by 0 bases and J by 0 bases, with 15 bases between the two germline ends. The CDR3 here is CASSQDTSGLSSYNEQFF. In DNA, the CDR3 is TGCGCCAGCAGCCAAGATACGAGCGGGTTGAGCTCCTACAATGAGCAGTTCTTC.

In its sample, this clonotype was seen many times. V gene TRBV6-1 combines with J gene TRBJ1-2; no firm D call. V lost 7 bases to trimming and J lost 6 bases, with 18 bases between them. Germline V gene sequence: CDR1 MNHNS, CDR2 SASEGT. The CDR3 covers 14 residues. DNA of the CDR3: TGTGCCAGCAAGTCGGGCCTACAGAGCGATGGCTACACCTTC. It translates to CASKSGLQSDGYTF.

This chain connects TRBV5-1 to TRBJ1-3; TRBD1 agrees at 9 bases. CDR3 length equals 14 residues. CDR1 and CDR2 from the germline V gene are SGHRS and YFSETQ. With 3 bases clipped from V and 3 bases from J, the junction kept 1 base outside the gene matches. The CDR3 nucleotides read TGCGCCAGCAGCTGGGGACAGGGTGGAAACACCATATATTTT. This gives the protein CASSWGQGGNTIYF.

A few counts support this clonotype. CDR3 coding DNA: TGTGCCTGGAGTCGGGGGGGGCGCGTTGAGCAGTTCTTC. This codes for CAWSRGGRVEQFF. V and J are TRBV30 and TRBJ2-1, with 8 bases identical to TRBD2. This CDR3 has 13 residues. Germline-derived CDR1 and CDR2 are GTSNPN and SVGIG (reference sequence). V lost 2 bases, J lost 9 bases, and 6 bases stayed unmatched.

The chain uses TRBV11-2 and TRBJ2-2, with D tentatively TRBD2 (5 bases). The V and J ends lost 4 bases and 0 bases respectively, with 15 bases between them. Germline lookup yields CDR1 SGHAT and CDR2 FQNNGV. The CDR3 consists of 17 residues. The CDR3 here is CASSSRRGPANTGELFF. The CDR3 DNA is TGTGCCAGCAGCTCGCGTCGGGGTCCCGCGAACACCGGGGAGCTGTTTTTT.

The chain is built from TRBV5-1 and TRBJ2-1, with 7 bases identical to TRBD2. Germline assignment: CDR1 SGHRS and CDR2 YFSETQ. The V and J ends lost 0 bases and 8 bases, in that order; junction bases with no gene match: 8. The CDR3 sequence is 15 residues long. The CDR3 loop is CASSLGRGEFYEQFF. In DNA form, the CDR3 reads TGCGCCAGCAGCTTGGGTCGGGGGGAGTTCTATGAGCAGTTCTTC.